Reported below is one T cell receptor beta chain. Its antigen is unidentified. This entry comes from a study of CD8+ T cells in alopecia areata. General study results and limits: Greater clonality was observed in lesional scalp samples, especially alopecia totalis/universalis, versus normal scalp.

CDR1 and CDR2 from the germline V gene are MGHRA and YSYEKL. CDR3 size: 14 residues. The V gene lost 0 bases and the J gene lost 2 bases, with 8 bases spanning the gap. Sequencing templates came from extracted RNA that was reverse transcribed into cDNA. Here immunoSEQ multiplex PCR was the method, and the copy in TCRdb shows in-frame clones only, minus some. The profile shows 150,000 or so clones, around 50% of them singletons. V gene TRBV4-1 combines with J gene TRBJ2-7; D is uncertain. The sample taken for sequencing was CD4+ T cells sorted from blood. The receptor comes from a human donor with alopecia areata. The CDR3 loop reads CASSQEPGPYEQYF. For the CDR3, the DNA is TGCGCCAGCAGCCAAGAGCCAGGCCCCTACGAGCAGTACTTC.